The entry below gives a single T cell receptor (beta chain) sequence along with its context. The antigen is unknown. Germline V gene lookup returns CDR1 KGHSH and CDR2 LQKENI. The V gene lost 1 base and the J gene lost 2 bases, with 6 bases spanning the gap. The CDR3 sequence is 13 residues long. These data belong to a study of radiation and T cells in renal cell carcinoma. General observations from the study: Baseline intratumoral clonotype presence is unknown without pretreatment biopsies.

Clones were sequenced by immunoSEQ multiplex PCR, and TCRdb holds only the in-frame ones, with some missing. This sample carries 80,000 or so clones, about 88% of them seen once, and the ten largest clones take approximately 6.2%. The time point here: blood 4 weeks post-SBRT, at nephrectomy. Stated treatment: 15 Gy SBRT to primary tumor, nephrectomy 4 weeks later. Nephrectomy followed 15 Gy stereotactic body radiation by 4 weeks. V usage is TRBV18 and J usage is TRBJ2-7; D assignment may be TRBD1 or TRBD2 (5 bases each). This sample comprised blood, obtained from a patient whose treatment included radiotherapy and nephrectomy. The TCR comes from a woman in her sixties or seventies with renal cell carcinoma. This CDR3 is CASSPLGAYEQYF. The CDR3 DNA reads TGTGCCAGCTCACCACTGGGGGCCTACGAGCAGTACTTC.